This T cell receptor beta chain was recovered during a study of cytomegalovirus exposure and HLA in healthy donors. This clone has more than one count but fewer than ten. As yet, its antigen is unknown. The ends were cut back, 4 bases at V and 4 bases at J, with 13 bases in the middle. Germline assignment: CDR1 SGHNT and CDR2 YYREEE (reference sequence). The CDR3 runs 14 residues. Study-level findings and limits: Some V segments (TRBV6-2 and TRBV6-3 among them) were excluded as indistinguishable. Follow-up analysis later connected one missense variant in DCLRE1C with trimming of TCR beta V- and J-genes.

PCR primers comprised 60 Vbeta and 13 Jbeta primers. Only in-frame clones appear in the TCRdb table, and some are missing; sequencing was by immunoSEQ multiplex PCR. The table records 210,000 or so clones, about 80% of them present only once. The sequence was obtained from a woman aged 40 to 50 in good health and CMV-seronegative. The J gene is TRBJ2-3, the V gene TRBV5-4; D is perhaps TRBD2 (6 bases). Sequencing input: PBMCs. The CDR3 DNA is TGTGCCAGCAGCCAACCGGGACTCCCAGATACGCAGTATTTT. Translation: CASSQPGLPDTQYF.